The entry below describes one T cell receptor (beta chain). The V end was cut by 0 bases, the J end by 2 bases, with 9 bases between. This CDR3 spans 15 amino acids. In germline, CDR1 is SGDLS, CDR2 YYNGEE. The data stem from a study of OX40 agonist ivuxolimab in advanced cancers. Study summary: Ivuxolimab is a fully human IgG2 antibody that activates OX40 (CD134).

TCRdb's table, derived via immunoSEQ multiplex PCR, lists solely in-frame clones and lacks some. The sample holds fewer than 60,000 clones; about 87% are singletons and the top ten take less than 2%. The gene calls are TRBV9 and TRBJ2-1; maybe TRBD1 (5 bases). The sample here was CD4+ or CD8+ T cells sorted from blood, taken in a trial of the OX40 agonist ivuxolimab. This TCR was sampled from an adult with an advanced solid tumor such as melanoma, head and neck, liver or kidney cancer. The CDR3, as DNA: TGTGCCAGCAGCGTAGGGGGCGAAGCCTACAATGAGCAGTTCTTC. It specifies CASSVGGEAYNEQFF.